This TCR beta chain was identified during a study of blood T cell repertoires in COVID-19. Living in 24 US areas, the participants were between about 18 and 100 years of age. The study counted Cohort 3 donors as recovered given two negative PCRs, clearance, or symptom resolution. This CDR3 has 19 residues. V lost 5 bases to trimming and J lost 0 bases, with 23 bases between them. CDR1 and CDR2 from the germline V gene are SGHNT and YENEEA. Original analysis: Counts of nucleated cells, estimated from reference gene primer amplification, were obtained. The method was immunoSEQ multiplex PCR; TCRdb's version includes in-frame clones alone and lacks a portion of them. The V and J calls and clone size come from that table; D and trimming were worked out from the DNA. The sample gives 300,000 to 400,000 clones, 85% to 90% of which show up once; roughly 0.99% is in the top ten.

The sample was PBMCs or T cells enriched from blood (not recorded which). The rearrangement uses TRBV11-3 and TRBJ1-3; D may be TRBD1 (5 bases). The sequence was obtained from a man between 18 and 29 years old who had recovered from COVID-19. The CDR3 DNA sequence: TGTGCCAGCAGCGCGAGGACAAGAAAAACTGCTTTCTCTGGAAACACCATATATTTT. Translating it yields CASSARTRKTAFSGNTIYF.